This TCR beta chain emerged from a study of blood T cell repertoires in COVID-19. The table came from immunoSEQ multiplex PCR; TCRdb's copy has only in-frame clones and leaves some out. The sample lists 150,000 to 200,000 clones, almost 85% occurring once. The CDR3 consists of 13 residues. In germline, CDR1 is SEHNR, CDR2 FQNEAQ (reference sequence). Deletions cut 5 bases from V and 4 bases from J, with 12 bases between. The receptor comes from a woman of 80 years or more with acute or convalescent COVID-19. The rearrangement uses TRBV7-9 and TRBJ2-7; D is unresolved. Specimen: peripheral blood. This CDR3 is CASSLDTTYEQYF. The DNA for the CDR3 is TGTGCCAGCAGCCTCGACACCACTTACGAGCAGTACTTC.